Shown below are 6 T cell receptor beta chains from a single sample sequenced in a study of tumor-infiltrating lymphocytes in primary liver carcinoma. A primer matching the constant region was used to make TCR beta cDNA from around 550 ng of total RNA. Generation of the TCR beta libraries relied on three nested multiplex PCR rounds using slightly modified ARM-PCR. Amplification in the first two PCR rounds was performed using TRBV1-TRBV30 forward primers and a C-beta reverse primer for 10 cycles each. A single record per CDR3 protein comes from TCRdb applying MiXCR to the multiplex PCR reads. The profile shows fewer than 90,000 distinct CDR3 sequences, 72% of them singletons. Without any cell sorting, roughly 20-32 mg of bulk tissue yielded co-extracted RNA and DNA. Sequencing input: liver tumor tissue from sampling region 1. Subset of the sample: tumor region T1, superior pole. The origin of the receptors is a man aged 35 to 55 with primary liver carcinoma and hepatitis B virus infection.

A single count supports this clonotype. A junction boundary mismatches the germline segment, possibly from a read error. The chain carries TRBV11-2 and TRBJ2-3; D unresolved. CDR3 size: 14 residues. Per germline, CDR1 SGHAT and CDR2 FQNNGV. The DNA for the CDR3 is TGTGCCAGCAGCTCGACACCCTACGCAGATACGCAGTTTTTT. Protein: CASSSTPYADTQFF.

The sample holds one count of this clonotype. Lacking the conserved final phenylalanine or tryptophan, this CDR3 likely reflects a read error. The chain couples TRBV11-3 to TRBJ2-7; no clear D. This CDR3 comprises 13 residues. Trimming left V 1 base short and J 5 bases short, with 9 bases between. Germline CDR1 reads SGHNT; CDR2 reads YENEEA. CDR3 coding DNA: TGTGCCAGCAGCTTAGGGGCAGGCAACGAGCAGTACTTA. This sequence encodes CASSLGAGNEQYL.

The genes are TRBV28 and TRBJ2-1; 9 nucleotides agree with TRBD2. V gave up 5 bases and J gave up 8 bases; unmatched junction bases: 16. Germline V lookup: CDR1 MDHEN, CDR2 SYDVKM. The CDR3 is 17 amino acids. CDR3 nucleotide sequence: TGTGCCAGCAGTCTACGTTATGGACTAGCGAGGGTTGATGAGCAGTTCTTC. Its translation is CASSLRYGLARVDEQFF.

Notes on this clonotype: Since the CDR3 does not end with the conserved phenylalanine or tryptophan, this likely comes from a read error. The rearrangement links TRBV11-2 to TRBJ2-7; D not certain. The CDR3 spans 13 residues. The V gene lost 2 bases and the J gene lost 9 bases, with 14 bases spanning the gap. Looked up from germline, CDR1 is SGHAT and CDR2 is FQNNGV. CDR3: CASSLSELELQYS. CDR3 in DNA: TGTGCCAGCAGCTTAAGTGAGCTAGAGTTGCAGTACTCC.

The table lists this clonotype with a count of one. An end of the junction does not agree with germline; a read error may underlie this. The chain has TRBV7-8 and TRBJ1-5; no firm D call. The CDR3 is made up of 15 amino acids. CDR1 and CDR2 (germline): SGHVS, FQNEAQ. The CDR3 bases are TGTGTCAGCAGCCATAGGACTGATAGCAATCAGCCCCAGCATTTT. Its translation: CVSSHRTDSNQPQHF.

To note about this clonotype: A read error may explain this, as a much larger clone is one base away. The chain carries TRBV28 and TRBJ2-4; weak D call: TRBD2 (6 bases). Germline V CDR1 and CDR2: MDHEN, SYDVKM. The CDR3 consists of 13 residues. The CDR3 DNA is TGTGCCAGTCTAGCGCCGGCCAAAAACATTCAGTGCTTC. Protein: CASLAPAKNIQCF.